One sample yielded the 25 T cell receptor beta chains listed below, sequenced in a study of cytotoxic CD8 clonotypes in ibrutinib-treated CLL. TCRdb's table, derived via immunoSEQ multiplex PCR, lists solely in-frame clones and lacks some. The repertoire has around 91,000 clones, around 84% of them found once; the top ten carry around 5%. Here the sequenced sample was PBMCs, taken before ibrutinib treatment. Every receptor here comes from a human donor with chronic lymphocytic leukemia.

This clone was detected only a few times. V gene TRBV5-8 combines with J gene TRBJ2-1; weak D call: TRBD1 (6 bases). Trimming left V 1 base short and J 4 bases short, with 12 bases between. Germline assignment: CDR1 SGHTS and CDR2 YDEGEE. This CDR3 has 15 residues. This CDR3 is CASSLLGTPYNEQFF. The CDR3, as DNA: TGTGCCAGCAGCTTGTTGGGGACACCGTACAATGAGCAGTTCTTC.

The gene calls are TRBV6-4 and TRBJ1-1, with D perhaps matching TRBD1 (5 bases). The CDR3 has 16 residues. V gave up 6 bases and J gave up 0 bases, with 17 bases separating them. The germline gives CDR1 MRHNA, CDR2 SNTAGT. CDR3 sequence (DNA): TGTGCCAGCAGGGTCCGGGACGGAACTATGAACACTGAAGCTTTCTTT. This codes for CASRVRDGTMNTEAFF.

V usage is TRBV18 and J usage is TRBJ2-3; 8 bases fit TRBD1. The CDR3 totals 17 residues. The germline V gene encodes CDR1 KGHSH and CDR2 LQKENI. Unmatched junction bases numbered 7, after V lost 2 bases and J lost 0 bases. The DNA of the CDR3 is TGTGCCAGCTCACCATTAGGACAGGGTTATAGCACAGATACGCAGTATTTT. Translated: CASSPLGQGYSTDTQYF. The entire variable domain, with the rest obtained from reference TRBV18 and TRBJ2-3, is as follows: NAGVMQNPRHLVRRRGQEARLRCSPMKGHSHVYWYRQLPEEGLKFMVYLQKENIIDESGMPKERFSAEFPKEGPSILRIQQVVRGDSAAYFCASSPLGQGYSTDTQYFGPGTRLTVL.

The gene calls are TRBV9 and TRBJ2-4; possible D gene TRBD1, 6 bases. The CDR3 is 13 residues long. Deletions cut 0 bases from V and 11 bases from J, with 12 bases between. CDR1 is SGDLS, CDR2 YYNGEE, per germline. CDR3 nucleotide sequence: TGTGCCAGCAGCGTAGCTCAGTCAGGGGTTCAGTACTTC. It specifies CASSVAQSGVQYF.

CDR3 sequence reads: CASTLLARRGTDTQYF. CDR3 sequence (DNA): TGCGCCAGCACACTACTAGCGAGGAGGGGCACAGATACGCAGTATTTT. V usage is TRBV4-1 and J usage is TRBJ2-3, with 7 bases matching TRBD2. Germline CDR1 is MGHRA and CDR2 is YSYEKL. Germline trimming cut 7 bases from V and 1 base from J; bases unmatched to any gene: 11. This CDR3 has 16 residues.

J is TRBJ2-2 and V is TRBV5-1; 10 nucleotides match TRBD2. V shed 1 base and J 7 bases; nucleotides not matched to a gene: 10. The CDR3 has 17 amino acids. Germline assignment: CDR1 SGHRS and CDR2 YFSETQ. The CDR3 DNA reads TGCGCCAGCAGCTTGATATTAGCGGGAGGTTCTGTCGGGGAGCTGTTTTTT. Encoded protein: CASSLILAGGSVGELFF. The full variable domain, rest sourced from reference TRBV5-1 and TRBJ2-2, is KAGVTQTPRYLIKTRGQQVTLSCSPISGHRSVSWYQQTPGQGLQFLFEYFSETQRNKGNFPGRFSGRQFSNSRSEMNVSTLELGDSALYLCASSLILAGGSVGELFFGEGSRLTVL.

The chain recombines TRBV10-3 with TRBJ1-1; D remains ambiguous. The CDR3 contains 14 residues. Germline V gene lookup returns CDR1 ENHRY and CDR2 SYGVKD. V was trimmed by 4 bases and J by 0 bases, leaving 9 bases between them. The CDR3 DNA reads as TGTGCCATCAGTGGAGGGCCGATGAACACTGAAGCTTTCTTT. It specifies CAISGGPMNTEAFF.

The V call is TRBV19, the J call TRBJ2-2; TRBD2 matches at 15 bases. Germline V gene sequence: CDR1 LNHDA, CDR2 SQIVND (reference sequence). The J segment lost 2 bases and the V segment lost 5 bases, leaving 12 bases of the junction unmatched. The CDR3 is made up of 20 amino acids. CDR3 protein: CASSARTSGRARPNTGELFF. The CDR3 nucleotides read TGTGCCAGTAGTGCACGGACTAGCGGGAGGGCCAGGCCCAACACCGGGGAGCTGTTTTTT.

V gene TRBV28 combines with J gene TRBJ2-7, with 9 positions matching TRBD1. There are 15 residues in the CDR3. The junction had 5 bases not matched to a gene; V was cut back by 5 bases and J by 0 bases. CDR1 is MDHEN and CDR2 is SYDVKM in the germline V gene. The CDR3 loop reads CASSKPGQGSYEQYF. The CDR3 DNA reads as TGTGCCAGCAGTAAACCGGGACAGGGCTCCTACGAGCAGTACTTC. The full variable domain, rest sourced from reference TRBV28 and TRBJ2-7, is DVKVTQSSRYLVKRTGEKVFLECVQDMDHENMFWYRQDPGLGLRLIYFSYDVKMKEKGDIPEGYSVSREKKERFSLILESASTNQTSMYLCASSKPGQGSYEQYFGPGTRLTVT.

This chain uses TRBV7-8 with TRBJ2-2; TRBD1 is a possible D gene (5 bases). CDR3 length: 15 amino acids. The V end was cut by 3 bases, the J end by 3 bases, with 11 bases between. Germline assignment: CDR1 SGHVS and CDR2 FQNEAQ. The CDR3 DNA reads as TGTGCCAGCAGCTTCGCCAGGGCGGACACCGGGGAGCTGTTTTTT. Translation: CASSFARADTGELFF. Full variable domain (remainder filled in from reference TRBV7-8 and TRBJ2-2): GAGVSQSPRYKVAKRGQDVALRCDPISGHVSLFWYQQALGQGPEFLTYFQNEAQLDKSGLPSDRFFAERPEGSVSTLKIQRTQQEDSAVYLCASSFARADTGELFFGEGSRLTVL.

V usage is TRBV14 and J usage is TRBJ1-4; D unresolved. Deletions cut 4 bases from V and 8 bases from J, with 14 bases between. This CDR3 is 14 amino acids long. From germline, CDR1 is SGHDN and CDR2 FVKESK. The CDR3 loop reads CASSLTGEGEKLFF. CDR3 sequence (DNA): TGTGCCAGCAGCCTGACTGGGGAAGGGGAAAAACTGTTTTTT.

The chain employs TRBV30 and TRBJ1-2, with 7 nucleotides matching TRBD1. The V and J ends lost 3 bases and 1 base, in that order; junction bases with no gene match: 5. Germline lookup yields CDR1 GTSNPN and CDR2 SVGIG (reference sequence). The CDR3 has 14 amino acids. DNA for the CDR3: TGTGCCTGGAGCGCGACAGGGTTTAACTATGGCTACACCTTC. Protein: CAWSATGFNYGYTF.

CDR3 amino acids: CAWSPGQMPQETQYF. CDR3 sequence (DNA): TGTGCCTGGAGTCCCGGACAGATGCCCCAAGAGACCCAGTACTTC. This chain uses TRBV30 with TRBJ2-5; maybe TRBD1 (6 bases). Per germline, CDR1 GTSNPN and CDR2 SVGIG (reference sequence). The V gene lost 2 bases and the J gene lost 1 base, with 14 bases spanning the gap. The CDR3 consists of 15 residues.

This clone was seen a single time. This chain connects TRBV18 to TRBJ1-1; no reliable D call. V lost 3 bases to trimming and J lost 1 base, with 12 bases between them. The CDR3 consists of 15 residues. Germline CDR1 reads KGHSH; CDR2 reads LQKENI. In nucleotides, the CDR3 is TGTGCCAGCTCACCCAAAACAGCTCGGAACACTGAAGCTTTCTTT. Encoded protein: CASSPKTARNTEAFF. Full variable domain (remainder filled in from reference TRBV18 and TRBJ1-1): NAGVMQNPRHLVRRRGQEARLRCSPMKGHSHVYWYRQLPEEGLKFMVYLQKENIIDESGMPKERFSAEFPKEGPSILRIQQVVRGDSAAYFCASSPKTARNTEAFFGQGTRLTVV.

The chain recombines TRBV9 with TRBJ2-1, with TRBD2 matching over 13 bases. The V gene end was trimmed by 3 bases and the J gene end by 13 bases; junction bases not matched to a gene: 7. The germline gives CDR1 SGDLS, CDR2 YYNGEE. This CDR3 comprises 14 residues. CDR3 bases: TGTGCCAGCAGCGGCGGAACTAGCGGGAGGGACCAGTTCTTC. Translating gives CASSGGTSGRDQFF.

The chain uses TRBV5-1 and TRBJ2-2; possibly TRBD2 for D (6 bases). Germline loops: CDR1 SGHRS, CDR2 YFSETQ. This CDR3 is built from 12 residues. V was cut by 5 bases and J by 7 bases, with 9 bases left in between. The CDR3 DNA is TGCGCCAGCAGGGAGGGGATCGGGGAGCTGTTTTTT. Translation: CASREGIGELFF.

The chain employs TRBV27 and TRBJ2-1, with D tentatively TRBD2 (6 bases). Germline loops: CDR1 MNHEY, CDR2 SMNVEV (reference sequence). Trimming took off 5 bases at V and 0 bases at J, with 11 bases between the two ends. This CDR3 is built from 15 residues. The CDR3 region is CASSRDGSSYNEQFF. In DNA, the CDR3 is TGTGCCAGCAGTAGGGACGGGAGCTCCTACAATGAGCAGTTCTTC.

The chain combines TRBV5-4 with TRBJ2-3, with 7 bases aligning to TRBD2. Germline-derived CDR1 and CDR2 are SGHNT and YYREEE (reference sequence). The CDR3 sequence is 15 residues long. Trimming cost V 3 bases and J 1 base; bases outside gene matches: 5. The CDR3 DNA follows: TGTGCCAGCAGCTCCTCCCGGGAGGGCACAGATACGCAGTATTTT. It translates to CASSSSREGTDTQYF.

The rearrangement joins TRBV4-3 to TRBJ1-1; perhaps TRBD1 as D (5 bases). With 1 base removed from V and 1 base from J, the gap between germline ends came to 10 bases. Germline V gene sequence: CDR1 LGHNA, CDR2 YSLEER. The CDR3 extends over 15 amino acids. In DNA, the CDR3 is TGCGCCAGCAGCCAAGTGTGGCAGGGGAACACTGAAGCTTTCTTT. It encodes CASSQVWQGNTEAFF.

The chain combines TRBV28 with TRBJ1-3; D call uncertain. This CDR3 comprises 11 residues. Germline V CDR1 and CDR2: MDHEN, SYDVKM. Trimming left V 7 bases short and J 6 bases short, with 7 bases between. The CDR3 bases are TGTGCCAGCATAATCTCAAACACCATATATTTT. It specifies CASIISNTIYF.

J is TRBJ1-3 and V is TRBV6-5; D call uncertain. CDR3 size: 16 residues. V was pared by 0 bases and J by 4 bases, with 13 bases between. Germline-derived CDR1 and CDR2 are MNHEY and SVGAGI. CDR3 region: CASSYSTSAGGNTIYF. In nucleotides, the CDR3 is TGTGCCAGCAGTTACTCTACATCGGCGGGGGGAAACACCATATATTTT.

This sequence joins TRBV19 and TRBJ1-1; D remains ambiguous. Trimming removed 5 bases at V and 5 bases at J, with 6 bases between. The CDR3 contains 11 residues. The germline V gene has CDR1 LNHDA and CDR2 SQIVND (reference sequence). The CDR3 spells CASSLTTEAFF. In nucleotides, the CDR3 is TGTGCCAGTAGTCTTACAACTGAAGCTTTCTTT. Drawing the rest from reference TRBV19 and TRBJ1-1, the complete variable domain is DGGITQSPKYLFRKEGQNVTLSCEQNLNHDAMYWYRQDPGQGLRLIYYSQIVNDFQKGDIAEGYSVSREKKESFPLTVTSAQKNPTAFYLCASSLTTEAFFGQGTRLTVV.

The chain has TRBV7-3 and TRBJ2-7; D tentatively fits TRBD1 or TRBD2 (5 bases each). Germline V gene sequence: CDR1 SGHTA, CDR2 FQGTGA. The CDR3 sequence is 14 residues long. V shed 2 bases and J shed 2 bases, with 10 bases lying between them. Written as DNA, the CDR3 is TGTGCCAGCAGCTTATGGGGGTCTACCTACGAGCAGTACTTC. It yields the protein CASSLWGSTYEQYF.

The chain recombines TRBV5-4 with TRBJ2-5; maybe TRBD2 (7 bases). The V and J ends lost 9 bases and 5 bases respectively, with 20 bases between them. Germline V CDR1 and CDR2: SGHNT, YYREEE (reference sequence). This CDR3 spans 14 amino acids. As DNA, the CDR3 is TGTGCCACCCTTGGGGGGGCGCGAGCCGAGACCCAGTACTTC. Translation: CATLGGARAETQYF.

The chain joins TRBV27 to TRBJ2-1, with a weak D call TRBD1 (5 bases). Germline assignment: CDR1 MNHEY and CDR2 SMNVEV (reference sequence). CDR3 length: 12 amino acids. With 5 bases removed from V and 7 bases from J, the gap between germline ends came to 9 bases. The DNA of the CDR3 is TGTGCCAGCAGTACCCAGGGAAATGAGCAGTTCTTC. Protein: CASSTQGNEQFF.